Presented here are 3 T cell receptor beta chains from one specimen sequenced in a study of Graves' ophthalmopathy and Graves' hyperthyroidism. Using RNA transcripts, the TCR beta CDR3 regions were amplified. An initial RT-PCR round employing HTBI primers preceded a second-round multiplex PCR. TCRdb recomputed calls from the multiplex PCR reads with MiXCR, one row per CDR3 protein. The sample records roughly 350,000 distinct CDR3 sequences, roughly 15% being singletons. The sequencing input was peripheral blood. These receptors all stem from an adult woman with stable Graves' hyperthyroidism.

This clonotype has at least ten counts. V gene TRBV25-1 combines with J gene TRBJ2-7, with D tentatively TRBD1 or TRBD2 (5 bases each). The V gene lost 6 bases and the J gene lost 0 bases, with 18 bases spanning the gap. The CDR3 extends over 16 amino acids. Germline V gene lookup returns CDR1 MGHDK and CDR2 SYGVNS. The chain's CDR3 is CASSGATVVGSYEQYF. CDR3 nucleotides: TGTGCCAGCAGCGGGGCTACGGTAGTGGGCTCCTACGAGCAGTACTTC.

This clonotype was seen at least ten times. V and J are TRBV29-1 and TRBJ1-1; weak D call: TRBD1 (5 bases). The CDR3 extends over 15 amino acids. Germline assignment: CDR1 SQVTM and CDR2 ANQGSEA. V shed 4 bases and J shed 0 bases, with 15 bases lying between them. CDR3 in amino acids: CSVGLRQGVNTEAFF. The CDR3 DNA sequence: TGCAGCGTTGGGTTGCGGCAGGGCGTGAACACTGAAGCTTTCTTT.

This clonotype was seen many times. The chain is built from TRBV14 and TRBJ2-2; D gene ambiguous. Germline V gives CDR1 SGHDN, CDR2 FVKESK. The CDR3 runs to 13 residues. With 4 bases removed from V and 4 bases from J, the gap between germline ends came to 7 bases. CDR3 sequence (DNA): TGTGCCAGCAGCCCCCTTGTCACCGGGGAGCTGTTTTTT. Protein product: CASSPLVTGELFF.